This is a list of T cell receptor beta chains from one sample in a study of early T cells in non-severe SARS-CoV-2 infection. TCRdb re-analysed the 5' RACE reads in MiXCR, keeping a single row per CDR3 protein. This table holds about 80,000 distinct CDR3 sequences, around 12% found once. This sample comprised whole blood, obtained at baseline. These receptors were taken from an adult who was a healthcare worker with PCR-confirmed SARS-CoV-2 infection or an uninfected control (not recorded which). The donor label of this sample is uncertain. Both conserved end residues are part of each CDR3. D genes are given only for firm matches. The size field is filled for only some rows; it gives once, few, many or a size class.

V	size	D	J	DNA	CDR3
TRBV5-1	few	NA	TRBJ2-7	TGCGCCAGCCGAAGGATGGGCGCCGACGAGCAGTACTTC	CASRRMGADEQYF
TRBV10-1	NA	TRBD1	TRBJ1-6	TGCGCCGGACAGGACTCACCCCTCCACTTT	CAGQDSPLHF
TRBV11-2	few	TRBD2	TRBJ2-3	TGTGCCAGCAGCCCTAGACTAGCGGGCACAGATACGCAGTATTTT	CASSPRLAGTDTQYF
TRBV20-1	many	NA	TRBJ2-6	TGCAGTGCTAGGGTTAGCTCTGGGGCCAACGTCCTGACTTTC	CSARVSSGANVLTF
TRBV3-1	NA	NA	TRBJ2-7	TGTGCCAGCAGCCTACGGGACACCAAAGGGCAGTACTTC	CASSLRDTKGQYF
TRBV7-8	many	NA	TRBJ1-3	TGTGCCAGCAGTCAAGCGGGGAACACCATATATTTT	CASSQAGNTIYF
TRBV5-5	NA	NA	TRBJ2-3	TGTGCCAGCGGGGGGCCTCGTGACATCACAGATACGCAGTATTTT	CASGGPRDITDTQYF
TRBV18	NA	TRBD2	TRBJ2-3	TGTGCCAGCTCACCGAATCTAGCGGGCTACACAGATACGCAGTATTTT	CASSPNLAGYTDTQYF
TRBV20-1	many	TRBD2	TRBJ2-3	TGCAGTGCTAGCCTCCTAGCGGGAGGGCCAGATACGCAGTATTTT	CSASLLAGGPDTQYF
TRBV24-1	NA	TRBD2	TRBJ2-3	TGTGCCACCAGTGATCCAGGACTAGCGAGAGATACGCAGTATTTT	CATSDPGLARDTQYF
TRBV9	many	NA	TRBJ2-2	TGTGCCAGCAGCGTAAGACACAACGACGGGGAGCTGTTTTTT	CASSVRHNDGELFF
TRBV5-1	few	NA	TRBJ1-1	TGCGCCAGCAGCTTGGTTCCGGAGGCAACTGAAGCTTTCTTT	CASSLVPEATEAFF
TRBV7-9	NA	TRBD2	TRBJ2-3	TGTGCCAGCAGCCCAACCCCCGGGACTACTTTGGATACGCAGTATTTT	CASSPTPGTTLDTQYF
TRBV20-1	NA	NA	TRBJ2-3	TGCAGTGCTAGTTCACAGGGTACAGATACGCAGTATTTT	CSASSQGTDTQYF
TRBV3-1	few	NA	TRBJ2-3	TGTGCCAGCAGCCCCGTCCCCACAGATACGCAGTATTTT	CASSPVPTDTQYF
TRBV4-1	few	TRBD2	TRBJ2-3	TGCGCCAGCAGCCAAGGGGGACTAGCGGGAGCCACAGATACGCAGTATTTT	CASSQGGLAGATDTQYF
TRBV12-3/TRBV12-4	NA	TRBD2	TRBJ2-1	TGTGCCAGCAGATCGGGACTAGCGGGGCCTATTGAGCAGTTCTTC	CASRSGLAGPIEQFF
TRBV7-3	NA	TRBD2	TRBJ2-1	TGTGCCAGCAGCACTAGCGGGAGGACAAATGAGCAGTTCTTC	CASSTSGRTNEQFF
TRBV20-1	many	NA	TRBJ2-7	TGCAGTGCTAGAGACTATCGGGATTCCTACGAGCAGTACTTC	CSARDYRDSYEQYF
TRBV3-1	many	NA	TRBJ2-7	TGTGCCAGCAGCCAATTGAACTCGACCCGCCCCTACGAGCAGTACTTC	CASSQLNSTRPYEQYF
TRBV6-2/TRBV6-3	NA	TRBD2	TRBJ2-3	TGTGCCAGCAGTTCCGCCGGGACTACCACAGATACGCAGTATTTT	CASSSAGTTTDTQYF
TRBV7-6	many	TRBD1	TRBJ2-1	TGTGCCAGCAGCTTGGCCCCGACAGGGCAGATTTCCAATGAGCAGTTCTTC	CASSLAPTGQISNEQFF
TRBV7-6	few	TRBD2	TRBJ2-1	TGTGCCAGCAGCTTATTTAGCGGGGGGGCCCCCTCCTACAATGAGCAGTTCTTC	CASSLFSGGAPSYNEQFF
TRBV12-3/TRBV12-4	many	NA	TRBJ1-1	TGTGCCAGCATCCCGACAGGTTTAAACACTGAAGCTTTCTTT	CASIPTGLNTEAFF
TRBV25-1	few	NA	TRBJ2-5	TGTGCCAGCAGTGAGGGTTCACTAGAGACCCAGTACTTC	CASSEGSLETQYF
TRBV27	few	NA	TRBJ1-5	TGTGCCAGCAGTTTATCGCCGGCAGCTTACAATCAGCCCCAGCATTTT	CASSLSPAAYNQPQHF
TRBV10-2	NA	NA	TRBJ2-7	TGCGCCAGCAGGGGCCCCTCCTACGAGCAGTACTTC	CASRGPSYEQYF
TRBV5-5	NA	NA	TRBJ1-1	TGTGCCAGCAGCTTCAGTGGAACGGATGCTTTCTTT	CASSFSGTDAFF
TRBV10-3	NA	NA	TRBJ1-2	TGTGCCATCAGTGAGTACGTGACCTTGAGCTATGGCTACACCTTC	CAISEYVTLSYGYTF
TRBV6-6	NA	NA	TRBJ1-1	TGTGCCAGCAGCGAAAACCTTCCTGAAGCTTTCTTT	CASSENLPEAFF
TRBV5-1	NA	NA	TRBJ1-1	TGCGCCAGCAGCTTAGTTGTTCGCACTGAAGCTTTCTTT	CASSLVVRTEAFF
TRBV13	many	TRBD2	TRBJ2-5	TGTGCCAGCAGCTTAGGCCGGTTTTCTAGCGGGGGGCCTGAGACCCAGTACTTC	CASSLGRFSSGGPETQYF
TRBV10-3	NA	TRBD2	TRBJ2-6	TGTGCCATCTTAGGCGGGGGGGCCTCTGGGGCCAACGTCCTGACTTTC	CAILGGGASGANVLTF
TRBV3-1	few	TRBD2	TRBJ2-1	TGTGCCAGCAGCCCCGGACTAGTAGGTAATGAGCAGTTCTTC	CASSPGLVGNEQFF